A single sample is the source of the 25 T cell receptor beta chains below, sequenced in a study of T cells after yellow fever vaccination (dated by TCRdb to between 2018 and 2021). Library construction relied on 5' RACE. TCRdb names Illumina HiSeq 2500 as the instrument used. TCRdb reran the public reads through fastp at Q25 and MiXCR, keeping productive beta chains. Entries are consolidated by CDR3 protein sequence, retaining the most common genes and DNA. The sample includes approximately 300,000 distinct CDR3 sequences, with under 15% observed a single time. The ten largest clonotypes hold roughly 0.5% of the sample. What this sample's treatment or condition label stands for: live attenuated yellow fever vaccine strain. The material sequenced was CD4+ T cells sorted from PBMCs, taken 45 days after the yellow fever booster vaccination. These receptors were collected from a man aged 30 to 39 who received the YFV17D yellow fever vaccine.

The rearrangement uses TRBV18 and TRBJ2-7; TRBD1 aligns across 7 bases. CDR3 size: 16 residues. V dropped 1 base and J dropped 2; count of bases not matched to a gene: 8. The V gene's germline CDR1 is KGHSH and CDR2 LQKENI. The CDR3 DNA reads as TGTGCCAGCTCACCACAGGGACAGTCCAGGACCTACGAGCAGTACTTC. It codes for CASSPQGQSRTYEQYF.

The rearrangement links TRBV4-3 to TRBJ1-6; D is undetermined. CDR1 is LGHNA and CDR2 is YSLEER in the germline V gene. The CDR3 consists of 14 residues. The germline V and J ends were trimmed by 4 bases and 6 bases, with 10 bases remaining between them. CDR3 sequence: CASSPQEANSPLHF. CDR3 bases: TGCGCCAGCAGCCCCCAGGAGGCTAATTCACCCCTCCACTTT.

This chain connects TRBV7-8 to TRBJ2-7; D possibly uses TRBD1 or TRBD2 (5 bases each). CDR1 and CDR2 from the germline V gene are SGHVS and FQNEAQ. The CDR3 extends over 14 amino acids. The V and J ends lost 4 bases and 2 bases respectively, with 12 bases between them. The CDR3 DNA reads TGTGCCAGCAGCTCGTGGGACCATCCCTACGAGCAGTACTTC. As protein: CASSSWDHPYEQYF.

This clonotype has more than one count but fewer than ten. This chain joins TRBV27 and TRBJ2-7; the D call may be TRBD1 or TRBD2 (5 bases each). Trimming took 5 bases from V and 5 from J, leaving 13 bases between them. This CDR3 is 13 amino acids long. Germline V lookup: CDR1 MNHEY, CDR2 SMNVEV (reference sequence). This CDR3 reads CASSAWGNHEQYF. The DNA for the CDR3 is TGTGCCAGCAGTGCATGGGGGAACCACGAGCAGTACTTC.

This clonotype was seen only a few times. The V and J genes are TRBV7-9 and TRBJ2-3, with TRBD2 as a possible D gene (5 bases). The length of the CDR3 is 15 residues. V shed 3 bases and J shed 6 bases, with 16 bases lying between them. Germline CDR1 is SEHNR and CDR2 is FQNEAQ (reference sequence). The CDR3 protein is CASSLQSGSSDTQYF. In DNA, the CDR3 is TGTGCCAGCAGCTTGCAAAGCGGCAGCAGTGATACGCAGTATTTT.

This clonotype was counted only a few times. CDR3 nucleotide sequence: TGCGCCAGCAGCCAAGAAATGGGCGGGACAGGGGAGAACACTGAAGCTTTCTTT. Translation gives CASSQEMGGTGENTEAFF. This rearrangement joins TRBV4-3 to TRBJ1-1; 10 bases map to TRBD1. The trim removed 0 bases at V and 1 base at J, leaving 8 bases unmatched. Germline values: CDR1 LGHNA, CDR2 YSLEER. CDR3 length: 18 residues.

The chain employs TRBV10-3 and TRBJ2-3; D call uncertain. The V gene's germline CDR1 is ENHRY and CDR2 SYGVKD. CDR3 length: 13 amino acids. V was clipped by 8 bases and J by 2 bases, with 11 bases between them. The DNA for the CDR3 is TGTGCCATCTCAGGCTTAAACACAGATACGCAGTATTTT. Protein product: CAISGLNTDTQYF.

Only a few counts were recorded for this clonotype. The CDR3 nucleotides read TGTGCCAGCAGCTTATCTCCTTTCGGGACTGAAGCTTTCTTT. Its protein product is CASSLSPFGTEAFF. V gene TRBV7-8 combines with J gene TRBJ1-1; unclear D gene. The CDR3 covers 14 residues. Germline assignment: CDR1 SGHVS and CDR2 FQNEAQ. The V gene lost 2 bases and the J gene lost 5 bases, with 12 bases spanning the gap.

This chain uses TRBV6-1 with TRBJ2-7; TRBD1 agrees at 8 bases. CDR3 length: 15 amino acids. V lost 7 bases, J lost 1 base, and 9 bases stayed unmatched. From germline, CDR1 is MNHNS and CDR2 SASEGT. CDR3 in DNA: TGTGCCAGCATCACCGGGACAGGTCCTTCCTACGAGCAGTACTTC. This sequence encodes CASITGTGPSYEQYF.

This clonotype was observed a few times. The chain joins TRBV28 to TRBJ2-1; 7 positions agree with TRBD2. The J segment lost 8 bases and the V segment lost 3 bases, leaving 7 bases of the junction unmatched. CDR1 is MDHEN, CDR2 SYDVKM, per germline. This CDR3 is built from 14 residues. The CDR3 region is CASSFGGSSHEQFF. The CDR3 bases are TGTGCCAGCAGTTTCGGCGGGAGCTCCCATGAGCAGTTCTTC. Supplemented by reference TRBV28 and TRBJ2-1, the full variable domain reads DVKVTQSSRYLVKRTGEKVFLECVQDMDHENMFWYRQDPGLGLRLIYFSYDVKMKEKGDIPEGYSVSREKKERFSLILESASTNQTSMYLCASSFGGSSHEQFFGPGTRLTVL.

The rearrangement uses TRBV30 and TRBJ2-5; D perhaps matches TRBD1 (6 bases). The CDR3 sequence is 13 residues long. From germline, CDR1 is GTSNPN and CDR2 SVGIG (reference sequence). V was trimmed by 2 bases and J by 4 bases, leaving 11 bases between them. The CDR3, as DNA: TGTGCCTGGAGTCCCGGACAGACAGAGACCCAGTACTTC. It yields the protein CAWSPGQTETQYF.

This clonotype was observed at least ten times. The V call is TRBV12-3 or TRBV12-4, the J call TRBJ2-5; no reliable D call. V gave up 2 bases and J gave up 5 bases, with 6 bases separating them. The CDR3 spans 12 residues. DNA of the CDR3: TGTGCCAGCAGTTTACGCCGGGAGACCCAGTACTTC. It specifies CASSLRRETQYF.

This clonotype was counted between two and nine times. The chain has TRBV7-6 and TRBJ2-1, with a weak D call TRBD2 (6 bases). The germline V and J ends were trimmed by 5 bases and 1 base, with 15 bases remaining between them. CDR3 length equals 16 residues. Germline loops: CDR1 SGHVS, CDR2 FNYEAQ. CDR3 sequence reads: CASSQTGGVSYNEQFF. Written as DNA, the CDR3 is TGTGCCAGCAGCCAAACCGGCGGGGTATCCTACAATGAGCAGTTCTTC.

This clonotype was counted a few times. The chain combines TRBV12-3 or TRBV12-4 with TRBJ2-3; 8 nucleotides align to TRBD2. Losses at the gene ends were 5 bases for V and 11 bases for J; bases not matched to a gene: 9. The CDR3 loop spans 13 amino acids. For the CDR3, the DNA is TGTGCCAGCAGTCCCCGCAGCCGGGAGGGGCAGTATTTT. The encoded protein is CASSPRSREGQYF.

There are a few counts of this clonotype. The CDR3 protein is CSAPHLTPGKGRETQYF. For the CDR3, the DNA is TGCAGCGCCCCACACCTCACCCCGGGCAAAGGGCGGGAGACCCAGTACTTC. This chain links TRBV29-1 with TRBJ2-5; no definite D call. CDR1 and CDR2 from the germline V gene are SQVTM and ANQGSEA. Trimming pared 7 bases from V and 5 bases from J, leaving 29 bases between. This CDR3 comprises 17 residues.

The chain recombines TRBV7-2 with TRBJ1-6, with D maybe TRBD1 (5 bases). From germline, CDR1 is SGHTA and CDR2 FQGNSA. The CDR3 spans 14 residues. Trimming took 2 bases from V and 14 from J, leaving 16 bases between them. CDR3 protein: CASSLQGSVVTLHF. The CDR3 DNA sequence: TGTGCCAGCAGCTTACAGGGATCGGTCGTAACCCTCCACTTT.

The chain uses TRBV12-3 or TRBV12-4 and TRBJ2-6; D gene ambiguous. Trimming cost V 3 bases and J 4 bases, with 10 bases left between them. The length of the CDR3 is 15 residues. This CDR3 reads CASSLMVFGANVLTF. In DNA form, the CDR3 reads TGTGCCAGCAGTTTGATGGTTTTCGGGGCCAACGTCCTGACTTTC.

This clonotype was detected a few times. The chain has TRBV5-1 and TRBJ2-7; 7 nucleotides align to TRBD1. The trim removed 4 bases at V and 1 base at J, leaving 8 bases unmatched. The CDR3 covers 15 residues. The germline V gene encodes CDR1 SGHRS and CDR2 YFSETQ. In nucleotides, the CDR3 is TGCGCCAGCAGCATCGCCGGGACAGAATCCTACGAGCAGTACTTC. Protein product: CASSIAGTESYEQYF.

The sample holds a few counts of this clonotype. The chain joins TRBV19 to TRBJ1-2, with TRBD1 matching over 7 bases. After removal of 4 bases from V and 4 bases from J, the junction contained 3 bases not matched to a gene. Per the germline V gene, CDR1 is LNHDA and CDR2 is SQIVND (reference sequence). This CDR3 contains 13 residues. The CDR3 here is CASSTGQVYGYTF. CDR3 bases: TGTGCCAGTAGTACTGGACAGGTCTATGGCTACACCTTC.

This chain connects TRBV7-2 to TRBJ2-4; 12 positions agree with TRBD2. Germline lookup yields CDR1 SGHTA and CDR2 FQGNSA. Trimming took 5 bases from V and 4 from J; bases not matched to a gene: 9. The CDR3 length is 17 residues. This chain's CDR3 is CASSLRTSGNLKNIQYF. The CDR3 DNA sequence: TGTGCCAGCAGCCTCCGGACTAGCGGGAATCTGAAAAACATTCAGTACTTC.

This clonotype was detected once. The V gene is TRBV5-1, the J gene TRBJ2-7, with a weak D call TRBD2 (5 bases). V was pared by 4 bases and J by 2 bases, with 13 bases between. CDR1 and CDR2 from the germline V gene are SGHRS and YFSETQ. The CDR3 spans 14 residues. The DNA for the CDR3 is TGCGCCAGCAGCCCCGGAGGAACAACCTACGAGCAGTACTTC. Its translation is CASSPGGTTYEQYF.

The chain is built from TRBV6-2 or TRBV6-3 and TRBJ2-7, with 13 bases that match TRBD2. V gave up 6 bases and J gave up 6 bases; unmatched junction bases: 5. The CDR3 is 14 amino acids. Germline-derived CDR1 and CDR2 are MNHEY and SVGEGT. DNA of the CDR3: TGTGCCAGCAGGAGGACTAGCGGGAGTCGCGAGCAGTACTTC. Translated: CASRRTSGSREQYF.

The V gene is TRBV7-2, the J gene TRBJ1-5; D is possibly TRBD1 (6 bases). From germline, CDR1 is SGHTA and CDR2 FQGNSA. Trimming removed 5 bases from V and 12 bases from J, with 23 bases in between. The CDR3 loop spans 15 amino acids. CDR3 region: CASSPGGGSLAVQHF. The CDR3 DNA follows: TGTGCCAGCAGCCCCGGAGGGGGATCCCTAGCTGTCCAGCATTTT.

DNA of the CDR3: TGCGCCAGCAGCTACTTTAGCGGGAGATCCTACGAGCAGTACTTC. It encodes CASSYFSGRSYEQYF. The J gene is TRBJ2-7, the V gene TRBV5-1; 9 bases align to TRBD2. CDR1 and CDR2 from the germline V gene are SGHRS and YFSETQ. The V gene end was trimmed by 3 bases and the J gene end by 1 base; junction bases not matched to a gene: 5. The CDR3 has 15 residues.

The V gene is TRBV5-4, the J gene TRBJ1-6; D call uncertain. CDR1 and CDR2 from the germline V gene are SGHNT and YYREEE (reference sequence). Trimming shortened V by 1 base and J by 0 bases, and 17 bases separated the two germline ends. The CDR3 length is 19 residues. The CDR3 sequence: CASSLFFSTSGSYNSPLHF. In DNA, the CDR3 is TGTGCCAGCAGCTTGTTTTTCAGTACCTCCGGCTCCTATAATTCACCCCTCCACTTT.